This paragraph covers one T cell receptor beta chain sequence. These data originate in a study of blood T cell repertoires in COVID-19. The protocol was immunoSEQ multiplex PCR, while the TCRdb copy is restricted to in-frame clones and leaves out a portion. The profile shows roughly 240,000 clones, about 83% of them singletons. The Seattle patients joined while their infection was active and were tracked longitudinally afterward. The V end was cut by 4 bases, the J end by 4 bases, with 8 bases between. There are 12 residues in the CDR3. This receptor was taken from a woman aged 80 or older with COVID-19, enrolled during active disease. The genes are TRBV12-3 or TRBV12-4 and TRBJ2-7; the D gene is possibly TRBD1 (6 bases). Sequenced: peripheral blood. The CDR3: CASSSGQYEQYV. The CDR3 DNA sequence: TGTGCCAGCAGTTCTGGACAGTACGAGCAGTACGTC.